Listed here are 28 T cell receptor beta chains from one sample, sequenced in a study of blood T cell repertoires in COVID-19. Method: immunoSEQ multiplex PCR; TCRdb's copy keeps in-frame clones and lacks some. The sample contains about 300,000 clones, around nine tenths of which appear only once. Material for sequencing was peripheral blood. The receptors derive from a woman younger than 45 with COVID-19, enrolled during active disease.

The V and J genes are TRBV19 and TRBJ2-3; D unclear. Trimming removed 3 bases from V and 0 bases from J, with 7 bases in between. CDR3 length: 14 residues. Per the germline V gene, CDR1 is LNHDA and CDR2 is SQIVND (reference sequence). The CDR3 here is CASSMQVSTDTQYF. CDR3 nucleotides: TGTGCCAGTAGTATGCAGGTTAGCACAGATACGCAGTATTTT.

The chain combines TRBV18 with TRBJ1-1; 11 bases align to TRBD1. Germline V gene sequence: CDR1 KGHSH, CDR2 LQKENI. The trim removed 4 bases at V and 5 bases at J, leaving 9 bases unmatched. This CDR3 has 16 residues. CDR3 in DNA: TGTGCCAGCTCACAAGGACAGGGGGCGATAGGAACTGAAGCTTTCTTT. Amino acid sequence: CASSQGQGAIGTEAFF.

V and J are TRBV19 and TRBJ1-1; D is unclear. The CDR3 is 16 residues long. Germline values: CDR1 LNHDA, CDR2 SQIVND (reference sequence). The V gene lost 9 bases and the J gene lost 1 base, with 21 bases spanning the gap. DNA of the CDR3: TGTGCCAGCTTAAAGCGGGATCAGGTGACGAACACTGAAGCTTTCTTT. Its translation: CASLKRDQVTNTEAFF.

This chain connects TRBV3-1 (or the pseudogene TRBV3-2) to TRBJ1-3; D is possibly TRBD1 (5 bases). Trimming removed 0 bases at V and 0 bases at J, with 6 bases between. The germline V gene has CDR1 LGHDT and CDR2 YNNKEL (reference sequence). CDR3 length equals 15 residues. DNA for the CDR3: TGTGCCAGCAGCCAAGACGGGGGCTCTGGAAACACCATATATTTT. Translating it yields CASSQDGGSGNTIYF.

The chain uses TRBV7-7 and TRBJ2-1; D possibly corresponds to TRBD1 (5 bases). Looked up from germline, CDR1 is SSHAT and CDR2 is FNYEAQ (reference sequence). With 1 base removed from V and 7 bases from J, the gap between germline ends came to 8 bases. CDR3 size: 13 residues. CDR3 residues: CASSLEGANEQFF. The CDR3 DNA sequence: TGTGCCAGCAGCTTAGAAGGGGCTAATGAGCAGTTCTTC.

The chain combines TRBV7-2 with TRBJ1-1; D is possibly TRBD1 (5 bases). V was pared by 1 base and J by 7 bases, with 16 bases between. The length of the CDR3 is 15 residues. In germline, CDR1 is SGHTA, CDR2 FQGNSA. For the CDR3, the DNA is TGTGCCAGCAGCTTAGGGTCCCTCCGGCAGGGTGAAGCTTTCTTT. Amino acid sequence: CASSLGSLRQGEAFF.

V gene TRBV7-8 combines with J gene TRBJ1-1; D is uncertain. Per germline, CDR1 SGHVS and CDR2 FQNEAQ. V shed 5 bases and J shed 4 bases, with 14 bases lying between them. The CDR3 runs to 14 residues. CDR3 residues: CASSLGFTPTEAFF. The CDR3 nucleotides are TGTGCCAGCAGCCTAGGGTTCACTCCCACTGAAGCTTTCTTT.

The V and J genes are TRBV28 and TRBJ1-1; no reliable D call. This CDR3 is built from 15 residues. The ends were cut back, 6 bases at V and 0 bases at J, with 14 bases in the middle. Germline CDR1 is MDHEN and CDR2 is SYDVKM. The CDR3 loop is CASSPRAEMNTEAFF. CDR3 DNA sequence: TGTGCCAGCAGCCCCCGCGCGGAAATGAACACTGAAGCTTTCTTT.

This chain joins TRBV25-1 and TRBJ1-1, with TRBD1 identical over 7 bases. Germline V CDR1 and CDR2: MGHDK, SYGVNS. Trimming took 0 bases from V and 1 from J; bases not matched to a gene: 2. The CDR3 is 15 residues long. CDR3: CASSEYGTANTEAFF. CDR3 sequence (DNA): TGTGCCAGCAGTGAATATGGGACAGCGAACACTGAAGCTTTCTTT. The variable domain in full, completed from reference TRBV25-1 and TRBJ1-1, reads EADIYQTPRYLVIGTGKKITLECSQTMGHDKMYWYQQDPGMELHLIHYSYGVNSTEKGDLSSESTVSRIRTEHFPLTLESARPSHTSQYLCASSEYGTANTEAFFGQGTRLTVV.

V usage is TRBV19 and J usage is TRBJ2-1; 9 nucleotides agree with TRBD1. Germline lookup yields CDR1 LNHDA and CDR2 SQIVND (reference sequence). The V gene end was trimmed by 7 bases and the J gene end by 7 bases; junction bases not matched to a gene: 8. The CDR3 covers 14 residues. The CDR3 DNA reads as TGTGCCAGTAACTCACAGGGGGCCGGTAATGAGCAGTTCTTC. Protein: CASNSQGAGNEQFF.

The gene calls are TRBV11-2 and TRBJ2-7, with D perhaps TRBD1 (5 bases). The ends were cut back, 2 bases at V and 0 bases at J, with 8 bases in the middle. The CDR3 extends over 14 amino acids. Germline V gene sequence: CDR1 SGHAT, CDR2 FQNNGV. The CDR3 here is CASSLTGRSYEQYF. The DNA of the CDR3 is TGTGCCAGCAGCTTAACAGGCCGCTCCTACGAGCAGTACTTC.

The chain joins TRBV5-5 to TRBJ1-5, with D unresolved. Germline CDR1 is SGHKS and CDR2 is YYEKEE (reference sequence). V was pared by 1 base and J by 4 bases, with 6 bases between. The CDR3 totals 13 residues. CDR3 amino acids: CASSLYENQPQHF. The DNA for the CDR3 is TGTGCCAGCAGCTTGTACGAGAATCAGCCCCAGCATTTT.

V usage is TRBV9 and J usage is TRBJ2-7; 10 bases line up with TRBD2. Germline CDR1 and CDR2: SGDLS and YYNGEE. V lost 0 bases to trimming and J lost 7 bases; unmatched junction nucleotides: 4. The CDR3 extends over 14 amino acids. In DNA, the CDR3 is TGTGCCAGCAGCGTAGTTCCTAGCGGGGGTGAGCAGTACTTC. Translating it yields CASSVVPSGGEQYF.

This chain joins TRBV5-1 and TRBJ1-3; 7 bases align to TRBD1. V was pared by 7 bases and J by 2 bases, with 6 bases of the junction left unmatched. CDR3 size: 14 residues. CDR1 is SGHRS and CDR2 is YFSETQ in the germline V gene. The CDR3 DNA is TGCGCCAGCCGCCTCGACAGGGCTGGAAACACCATATATTTT. It is translated as CASRLDRAGNTIYF.

This sequence joins TRBV6-1 and TRBJ2-1, with 9 bases that match TRBD1. Germline values: CDR1 MNHNS, CDR2 SASEGT. Unmatched junction bases numbered 5, after V lost 1 base and J lost 4 bases. This CDR3 region has 16 residues. CDR3 DNA sequence: TGTGCCAGCAGTGAAGTCGGACAGGGGCTGTACAATGAGCAGTTCTTC. Protein: CASSEVGQGLYNEQFF.

The chain uses TRBV2 and TRBJ2-2, with 9 bases that match TRBD2. The V and J ends lost 4 bases and 4 bases, in that order; junction bases with no gene match: 4. The germline V gene has CDR1 SNHLY and CDR2 FYNNEI. The length of the CDR3 is 15 residues. CDR3 nucleotides: TGTGCCAGCAGTGCGGAAGCGGGGGGCACCGGGGAGCTGTTTTTT. This encodes CASSAEAGGTGELFF.

The chain recombines TRBV7-8 with TRBJ2-5, with TRBD1 matching over 8 bases. The CDR3 runs 17 residues. V shed 2 bases, J shed 5 bases, and the junction held 13 bases outside the gene matches. Per the germline V gene, CDR1 is SGHVS and CDR2 is FQNEAQ. The CDR3, as DNA: TGTGCCAGCAGCTTATATTCTCAGGGGGCGGCAGGGGAGACCCAGTACTTC. Residues: CASSLYSQGAAGETQYF.

Remarks on this clone: Other DNA sequences in this specimen translate into the identical CDR3. The V gene is TRBV3-1 (or the pseudogene TRBV3-2), the J gene TRBJ1-1, with 8 bases fitting TRBD1. The CDR3 loop spans 13 amino acids. CDR1 and CDR2 (germline): LGHDT, YNNKEL (reference sequence). V trimming: 4 bases; J trimming: 4 bases; junction bases outside the gene matches: 2. CDR3 sequence reads: CASSLTGGTEAFF. The CDR3 DNA reads as TGTGCCAGCAGCCTTACAGGGGGCACTGAAGCTTTCTTT.

The J gene is TRBJ1-4, the V gene TRBV6-5; TRBD1 matches at 8 bases. V shed 2 bases, J shed 11 bases, and the junction held 10 bases outside the gene matches. The CDR3 totals 15 residues. Germline V gives CDR1 MNHEY, CDR2 SVGAGI. Written as DNA, the CDR3 is TGTGCCAGCAGTTACGTATCGGACAGGGTATACAAACTGTTTTTT. It codes for CASSYVSDRVYKLFF.

This clone was detected only once. The chain combines TRBV7-2 with TRBJ1-1, with TRBD1 matching 9 bases. J gave up 1 base and V 4 bases, and 4 bases lay outside the gene matches. Germline CDR1 SGHTA, CDR2 FQGNSA. The CDR3 has 15 amino acids. The CDR3 loop is CASSSGTGRNTEAFF. The DNA of the CDR3 is TGTGCCAGCAGCTCCGGGACAGGGAGGAACACTGAAGCTTTCTTT.

The V call is TRBV5-5, the J call TRBJ2-1; D call uncertain. V was clipped by 1 base and J by 10 bases, with 15 bases between them. Germline V gene data show CDR1 as SGHKS and CDR2 as YYEKEE (reference sequence). The CDR3 is made up of 14 amino acids. CDR3 coding DNA: TGTGCCAGCAGCTTGTTACTCCAGGTTCCGGAGCAGTTCTTC. It encodes CASSLLLQVPEQFF.

This chain links TRBV2 with TRBJ2-5; tentative D call: TRBD1 (5 bases). Trimming left V 4 bases short and J 4 bases short, with 10 bases between. The CDR3 contains 13 residues. Germline V CDR1 and CDR2: SNHLY, FYNNEI. The CDR3 sequence: CASSVIGVETQYF. CDR3 sequence (DNA): TGTGCCAGCAGTGTGATAGGGGTAGAGACCCAGTACTTC.

The chain uses TRBV3-1 (or the pseudogene TRBV3-2) and TRBJ2-1; D possibly corresponds to TRBD2 (5 bases). V was trimmed by 5 bases and J by 9 bases, leaving 14 bases between them. This CDR3 comprises 13 residues. The germline V gene has CDR1 LGHDT and CDR2 YNNKEL (reference sequence). The CDR3 sequence is CASSYSEDGEQFF. CDR3 nucleotide sequence: TGTGCCAGCAGCTATAGCGAGGATGGTGAGCAGTTCTTC.

The chain combines TRBV9 with TRBJ2-1; 9 bases match TRBD1. Trimming took 4 bases from V and 4 from J; bases not matched to a gene: 12. Germline CDR1 is SGDLS and CDR2 is YYNGEE. This CDR3 is 17 amino acids long. The CDR3 protein is CASSSRVSGTGYNEQFF. The DNA of the CDR3 is TGTGCCAGCAGCTCGAGAGTTTCCGGGACAGGGTACAATGAGCAGTTCTTC. Variable domain in full (rest from reference TRBV9 and TRBJ2-1): DSGVTQTPKHLITATGQRVTLRCSPRSGDLSVYWYQQSLDQGLQFLIQYYNGEERAKGNILERFSAQQFPDLHSELNLSSLELGDSALYFCASSSRVSGTGYNEQFFGPGTRLTVL.

The chain is built from TRBV19 and TRBJ1-4, with 7 bases lining up with TRBD1. This CDR3 contains 15 residues. The germline CDR1 and CDR2 sequences are LNHDA and SQIVND (reference sequence). The J segment lost 2 bases and the V segment lost 6 bases, leaving 6 bases of the junction unmatched. The DNA for the CDR3 is TGTGCCAGTAGCATTGCAGGGGGGACTAATGAAAAACTGTTTTTT. Protein sequence: CASSIAGGTNEKLFF.

The V call is TRBV5-5, the J call TRBJ2-3; 7 bases agree with TRBD2. Germline values: CDR1 SGHKS, CDR2 YYEKEE (reference sequence). The CDR3 has 16 amino acids. Germline trimming cut 4 bases from V and 6 bases from J; bases unmatched to any gene: 14. The CDR3 spells CASSPRRQRDGDTQYF. The CDR3 DNA sequence: TGTGCCAGCAGCCCCCGCAGGCAGCGGGATGGGGATACGCAGTATTTT.

V and J are TRBV19 and TRBJ1-1; no definite D call. Germline V gene sequence: CDR1 LNHDA, CDR2 SQIVND (reference sequence). The CDR3 spans 15 residues. V was shortened by 3 bases and J by 2 bases, with 13 bases between the two germline ends. The CDR3 region has the DNA TGTGCCAGTAGTATTACGAGCTTATCTAACACTGAAGCTTTCTTT. It specifies CASSITSLSNTEAFF. The full variable domain, with the rest looked up from reference TRBV19 and TRBJ1-1, is DGGITQSPKYLFRKEGQNVTLSCEQNLNHDAMYWYRQDPGQGLRLIYYSQIVNDFQKGDIAEGYSVSREKKESFPLTVTSAQKNPTAFYLCASSITSLSNTEAFFGQGTRLTVV.

The chain combines TRBV24-1 with TRBJ2-3, with 10 bases lining up with TRBD2. Germline V CDR1 and CDR2: KGHDR, SFDVKD. CDR3 length equals 17 residues. Trimming at V came to 4 bases and at J to 9 bases, leaving 15 bases not matched to a gene. CDR3 region: CATSESLAGDKGATQYF. CDR3 sequence (DNA): TGTGCCACCAGTGAAAGTCTAGCGGGGGATAAAGGCGCCACGCAGTATTTT.